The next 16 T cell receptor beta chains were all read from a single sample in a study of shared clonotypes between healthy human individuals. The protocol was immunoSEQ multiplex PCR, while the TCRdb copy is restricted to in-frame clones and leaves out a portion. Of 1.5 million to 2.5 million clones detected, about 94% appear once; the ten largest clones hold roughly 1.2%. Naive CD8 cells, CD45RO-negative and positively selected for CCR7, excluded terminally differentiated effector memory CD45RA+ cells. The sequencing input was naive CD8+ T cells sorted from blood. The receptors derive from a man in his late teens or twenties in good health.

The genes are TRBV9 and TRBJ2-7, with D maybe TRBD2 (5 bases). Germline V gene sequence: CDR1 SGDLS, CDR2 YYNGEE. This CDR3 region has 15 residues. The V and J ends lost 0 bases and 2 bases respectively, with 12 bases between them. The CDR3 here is CASSVVGSGPYEQYF. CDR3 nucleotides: TGTGCCAGCAGCGTAGTAGGCAGCGGTCCCTACGAGCAGTACTTC.

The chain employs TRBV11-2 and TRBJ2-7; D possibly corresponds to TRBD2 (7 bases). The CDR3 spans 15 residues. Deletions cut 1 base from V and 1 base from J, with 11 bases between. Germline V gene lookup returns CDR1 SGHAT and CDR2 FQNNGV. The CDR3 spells CASSLGGGRSYEQYF. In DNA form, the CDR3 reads TGTGCCAGCAGCTTAGGGGGGGGCAGGTCCTACGAGCAGTACTTC.

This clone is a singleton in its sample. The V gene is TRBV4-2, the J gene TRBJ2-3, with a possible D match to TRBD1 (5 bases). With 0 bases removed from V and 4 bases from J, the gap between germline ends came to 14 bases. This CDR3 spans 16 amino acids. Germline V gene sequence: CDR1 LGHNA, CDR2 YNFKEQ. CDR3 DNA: TGTGCCAGCAGCCAAGATTGGGGCCTGGAAGCAGATACGCAGTATTTT. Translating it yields CASSQDWGLEADTQYF.

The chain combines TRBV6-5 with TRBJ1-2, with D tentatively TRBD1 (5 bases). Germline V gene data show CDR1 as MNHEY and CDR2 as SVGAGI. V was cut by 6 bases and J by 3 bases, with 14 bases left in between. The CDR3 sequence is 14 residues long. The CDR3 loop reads CASRGQGEYYGYTF. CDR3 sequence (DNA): TGTGCCAGCAGAGGGCAGGGAGAATACTATGGCTACACCTTC.

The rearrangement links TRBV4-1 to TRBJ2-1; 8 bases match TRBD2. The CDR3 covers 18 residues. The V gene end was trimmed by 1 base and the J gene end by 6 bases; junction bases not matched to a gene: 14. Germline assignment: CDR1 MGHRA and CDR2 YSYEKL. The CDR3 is CASSQGATGGPLGNEQFF. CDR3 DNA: TGCGCCAGCAGCCAAGGGGCAACGGGAGGGCCGTTAGGCAATGAGCAGTTCTTC.

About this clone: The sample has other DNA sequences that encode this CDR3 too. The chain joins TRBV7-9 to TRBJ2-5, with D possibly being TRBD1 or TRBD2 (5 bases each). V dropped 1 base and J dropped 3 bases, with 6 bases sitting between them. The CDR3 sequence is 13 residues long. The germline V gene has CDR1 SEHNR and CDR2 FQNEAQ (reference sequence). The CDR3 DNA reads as TGTGCCAGCAGCTTAGGGGGGAAAGAGACCCAGTACTTC. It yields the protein CASSLGGKETQYF. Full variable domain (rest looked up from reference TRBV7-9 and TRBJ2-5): DTGVSQNPRHKITKRGQNVTFRCDPISEHNRLYWYRQTLGQGPEFLTYFQNEAQLEKSRLLSDRFSAERPKGSFSTLEIQRTEQGDSAMYLCASSLGGKETQYFGPGTRLLVL.

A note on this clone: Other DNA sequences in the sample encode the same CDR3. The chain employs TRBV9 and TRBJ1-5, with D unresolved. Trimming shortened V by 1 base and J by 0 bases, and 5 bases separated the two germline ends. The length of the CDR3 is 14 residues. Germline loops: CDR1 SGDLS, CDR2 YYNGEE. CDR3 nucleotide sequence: TGTGCCAGCAGCGTAACCGATAGCAATCAGCCCCAGCATTTT. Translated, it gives CASSVTDSNQPQHF.

CDR3 DNA sequence: TGTGCCAGCAGCTTAAAAGGACAGGGCCCTTACAATGAGCAGTTCTTC. Translation: CASSLKGQGPYNEQFF. V is TRBV7-2 and J is TRBJ2-1; 8 bases match TRBD1. The CDR3 runs to 16 residues. Unmatched junction bases numbered 7, after V lost 2 bases and J lost 4 bases. Germline V gene data show CDR1 as SGHTA and CDR2 as FQGNSA.

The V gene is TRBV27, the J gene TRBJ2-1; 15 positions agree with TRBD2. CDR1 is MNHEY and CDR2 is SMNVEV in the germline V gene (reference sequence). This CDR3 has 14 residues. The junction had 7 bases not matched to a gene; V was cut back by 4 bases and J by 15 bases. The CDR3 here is CASSSGTSGGPGFF. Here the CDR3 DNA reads TGTGCCAGCAGTTCTGGGACTAGCGGGGGGCCTGGGTTCTTC.

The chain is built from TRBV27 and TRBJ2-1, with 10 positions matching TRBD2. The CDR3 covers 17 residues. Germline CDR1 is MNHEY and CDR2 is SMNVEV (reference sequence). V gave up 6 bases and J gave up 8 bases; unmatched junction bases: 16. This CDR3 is CASSRRQPGLAYDEQFF. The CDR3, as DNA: TGTGCCAGCAGCCGGCGCCAACCGGGACTAGCGTACGATGAGCAGTTCTTC.

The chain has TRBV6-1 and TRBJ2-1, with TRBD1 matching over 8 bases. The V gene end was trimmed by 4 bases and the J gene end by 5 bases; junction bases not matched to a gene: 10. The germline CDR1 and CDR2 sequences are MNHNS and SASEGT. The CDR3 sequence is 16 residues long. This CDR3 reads CASSVHRGVIDNEQFF. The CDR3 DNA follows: TGTGCCAGCAGTGTCCACAGGGGGGTTATAGACAATGAGCAGTTCTTC.

The CDR3, as DNA: TGTGCCAGCAGCTTAATGGGACTAGCGGGAGATCCCAGCCAAGAGACCCAGTACTTC. Residues: CASSLMGLAGDPSQETQYF. The chain employs TRBV7-9 and TRBJ2-5, with 14 bases aligning to TRBD2. This CDR3 has 19 amino acids. V lost 2 bases and J lost 1; bases outside the gene matches: 9. CDR1 and CDR2 (germline): SEHNR, FQNEAQ (reference sequence).

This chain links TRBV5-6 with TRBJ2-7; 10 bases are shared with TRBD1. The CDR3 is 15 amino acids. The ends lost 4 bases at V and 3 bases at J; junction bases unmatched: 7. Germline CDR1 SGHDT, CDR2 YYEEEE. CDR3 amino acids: CASSPRRTGGYEQYF. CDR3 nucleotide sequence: TGTGCCAGCAGCCCAAGGAGGACAGGGGGCTACGAGCAGTACTTC.

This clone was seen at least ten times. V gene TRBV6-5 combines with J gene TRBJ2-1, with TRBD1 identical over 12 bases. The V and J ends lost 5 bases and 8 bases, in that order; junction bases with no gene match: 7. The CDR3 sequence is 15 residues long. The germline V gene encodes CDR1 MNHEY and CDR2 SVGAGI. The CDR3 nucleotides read TGTGCCAGCAGTCCGCCGGGACAGGGGGCGTATGAGCAGTTCTTC. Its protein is CASSPPGQGAYEQFF.

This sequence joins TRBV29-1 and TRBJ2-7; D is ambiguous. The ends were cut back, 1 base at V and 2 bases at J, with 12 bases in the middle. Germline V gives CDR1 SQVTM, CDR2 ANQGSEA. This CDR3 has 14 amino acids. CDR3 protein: CSVEVEAGAYEQYF. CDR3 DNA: TGCAGCGTTGAAGTCGAGGCAGGAGCCTACGAGCAGTACTTC.

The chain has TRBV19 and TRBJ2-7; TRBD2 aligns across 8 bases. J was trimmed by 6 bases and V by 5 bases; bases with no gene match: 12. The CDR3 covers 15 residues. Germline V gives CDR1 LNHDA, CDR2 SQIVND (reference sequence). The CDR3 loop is CASSPGSSGIGEQYF. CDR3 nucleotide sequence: TGTGCCAGTAGTCCCGGAAGTAGCGGGATTGGCGAGCAGTACTTC.